This T cell receptor (beta chain) was profiled in a study of blood T cell repertoires in COVID-19. On the study more broadly: Nucleic acid was either cDNA or gDNA, and it came from T cells, B-cell-depleted T cells, or PBMCs.

Two negative PCRs, clearance, or symptom resolution had been documented for recovered Cohort 3 donors. Original processing notes: Estimates of nucleated cell counts were drawn from the amplification of reference gene primers. The repertoire was sequenced with immunoSEQ multiplex PCR; TCRdb's copy has only in-frame clones and lacks some. The V and J calls and clone size are taken from that table; D and trimming were inferred from the DNA. In the table there are over 250,000 clones, about nine tenths of which are singletons. The CDR3 runs 15 residues. Germline loops: CDR1 LNHNV, CDR2 YYDKDF (reference sequence). V was trimmed by 1 base and J by 5 bases, leaving 11 bases between them.

The receptor comes from a woman between 55 and 75 years old who had recovered from COVID-19. Sequenced: PBMCs or T cells enriched from blood (not recorded which). The chain is built from TRBV15 and TRBJ1-4; TRBD1 is a possible D gene (6 bases). CDR3 bases: TGTGCCACCAGCAGAGGGCAGGGGCGGAATGAAAAACTGTTTTTT. This translates into CATSRGQGRNEKLFF.